These 17 T cell receptor beta chains originate from one sample sequenced in a study of shared clonotypes between healthy human individuals. Some clones are missing from TCRdb's copy, which holds only in-frame ones; the method was immunoSEQ multiplex PCR. The sample records about 1.1 million clones, 60% to 80% being singletons. Sequences were obtained from memory CD4+ T cells from PBMCs. Specified subset: CD45RA-negative fraction. All receptors come from a man aged 18 to 29 in good health. Some clones in this sample may be carry-over from other donors' samples.

This chain connects TRBV4-2 to TRBJ2-2; 7 bases map to TRBD1. The CDR3 covers 15 residues. V was pared by 4 bases and J by 5 bases, with 7 bases of the junction left unmatched. CDR1 and CDR2 from the germline V gene are LGHNA and YNFKEQ. The CDR3, as DNA: TGTGCCAGCAGCCGGAGACAGGGTGGGACCGGGGAGCTGTTTTTT. It encodes CASSRRQGGTGELFF.

This clone came up a few times. This chain uses TRBV2 with TRBJ2-7; 14 positions match TRBD2. Germline lookup yields CDR1 SNHLY and CDR2 FYNNEI. The V gene end was trimmed by 10 bases and the J gene end by 9 bases; junction bases not matched to a gene: 8. This CDR3 spans 13 amino acids. The chain's CDR3 is CATRLAGGPGQYF. The DNA of the CDR3 is TGTGCCACTAGACTAGCGGGAGGGCCGGGGCAGTACTTC.

This chain connects TRBV19 to TRBJ2-3; the D gene is possibly TRBD1 (5 bases). This CDR3 spans 13 amino acids. Deletions cut 8 bases from V and 3 bases from J, with 12 bases between. Germline lookup yields CDR1 LNHDA and CDR2 SQIVND (reference sequence). DNA for the CDR3: TGTGCCAGTGGGGCTTCTTATACAGATACGCAGTATTTT. It yields the protein CASGASYTDTQYF. Full variable domain (rest looked up from reference TRBV19 and TRBJ2-3): DGGITQSPKYLFRKEGQNVTLSCEQNLNHDAMYWYRQDPGQGLRLIYYSQIVNDFQKGDIAEGYSVSREKKESFPLTVTSAQKNPTAFYLCASGASYTDTQYFGPGTRLTVL.

The chain joins TRBV28 to TRBJ2-3; 9 nucleotides line up with TRBD2. The CDR3 has 12 amino acids. Germline values: CDR1 MDHEN, CDR2 SYDVKM. CDR3 DNA: TGTGTATGCGGGAGGGTCACAGATACGCAGTATTTT. This encodes CVCGRVTDTQYF.

This clone appeared once. CDR3 in DNA: TGTGCCAGCAGCTGGGTGACAGTTGGGGCCAACGTCCTGACTTTC. It codes for CASSWVTVGANVLTF. The chain is built from TRBV28 and TRBJ2-6; D might be TRBD1 (5 bases). V was cut by 6 bases and J by 3 bases, with 12 bases left in between. Germline-derived CDR1 and CDR2 are MDHEN and SYDVKM. There are 15 residues in the CDR3.

The chain couples TRBV9 to TRBJ2-1, with D maybe TRBD2 (6 bases). Trimming pared 2 bases from V and 5 bases from J, leaving 11 bases between. The germline V gene encodes CDR1 SGDLS and CDR2 YYNGEE. The CDR3 runs 14 residues. The CDR3 DNA reads TGTGCCAGCAGCGTTTCCGGGACTCACAATGAGCAGTTCTTC. This encodes CASSVSGTHNEQFF.

The J gene is TRBJ2-5, the V gene TRBV23-1; 8 bases line up with TRBD1. TRBV23-1 is an ORF, with its function uncertain. J was trimmed by 0 bases and V by 2 bases; bases with no gene match: 5. The CDR3 contains 16 residues. The CDR3 region is CASSQRQGRYQETQYF. DNA for the CDR3: TGCGCCAGCAGTCAAAGACAGGGGCGATACCAAGAGACCCAGTACTTC.

The chain combines TRBV11-2 with TRBJ2-3; TRBD2 agrees at 9 bases. Unmatched junction bases numbered 8, after V lost 2 bases and J lost 5 bases. The germline gives CDR1 SGHAT, CDR2 FQNNGV. This CDR3 spans 16 amino acids. This CDR3 reads CASSLRTREGGDTQYF. CDR3 DNA sequence: TGTGCCAGCAGCTTAAGAACGCGGGAGGGTGGAGATACGCAGTATTTT.

V is TRBV29-1 and J is TRBJ1-1; D possibly corresponds to TRBD1 (6 bases). V dropped 4 bases and J dropped 1 base, with 10 bases sitting between them. Germline assignment: CDR1 SQVTM and CDR2 ANQGSEA. This CDR3 comprises 13 residues. The CDR3: CSVAGQPNTEAFF. The CDR3 nucleotides are TGCAGCGTTGCGGGACAACCGAACACTGAAGCTTTCTTT.

This chain joins TRBV5-1 and TRBJ2-7, with TRBD2 matching 9 bases. Trimming took 2 bases from V and 7 from J; bases not matched to a gene: 7. The CDR3 is 14 residues long. Germline V gives CDR1 SGHRS, CDR2 YFSETQ. The CDR3 loop is CASSFLAGSGEQYF. In DNA, the CDR3 is TGCGCCAGCAGCTTTCTAGCGGGATCAGGAGAGCAGTACTTC.

The count of this clone is one. Its ends do not fully match the called genes, so a read error is possible. Written as DNA, the CDR3 is TGTGCCAGCAGCTTCGACAGGGTTAATGAAAAACTGCTTTTT. The encoded protein is CASSFDRVNEKLLF. This rearrangement joins TRBV11-2 to TRBJ1-4; 7 nucleotides align to TRBD1. Germline CDR1 SGHAT, CDR2 FQNNGV. CDR3 length: 14 residues.

The chain is built from TRBV9 and TRBJ2-2; D unresolved. Deletions cut 4 bases from V and 4 bases from J, with 11 bases between. This CDR3 has 14 amino acids. Germline-derived CDR1 and CDR2 are SGDLS and YYNGEE. The CDR3 protein is CASSPRLSTGELFF. DNA of the CDR3: TGTGCCAGCAGCCCCCGTCTTAGCACCGGGGAGCTGTTTTTT.

Remarks on this clone: This may arise from a read error, as a much more abundant clone is one base away. The genes are TRBV13 and TRBJ1-4; TRBD1 is a possible D gene (6 bases). CDR1 is PRHDT and CDR2 is FYEKMQ in the germline V gene (reference sequence). Trimming took 5 bases from V and 10 from J, leaving 23 bases between them. This CDR3 region has 16 residues. DNA for the CDR3: TGTGCCAGCAGCAAACGGGGTACGAGACAGGATGGAAAACTGTTTTTT. This gives the protein CASSKRGTRQDGKLFF.

The chain has TRBV5-1 and TRBJ2-2; possibly TRBD1 for D (6 bases). Trimming took off 5 bases at V and 1 base at J, with 15 bases between the two ends. Germline assignment: CDR1 SGHRS and CDR2 YFSETQ. CDR3 size: 16 residues. The CDR3: CASSAYRAGNTGELFF. The CDR3 nucleotides are TGCGCCAGCAGTGCATACAGGGCCGGGAACACCGGGGAGCTGTTTTTT.

J is TRBJ1-4 and V is TRBV18; possible D gene TRBD1, 5 bases. Germline assignment: CDR1 KGHSH and CDR2 LQKENI. V shed 2 bases and J shed 8 bases, with 12 bases lying between them. CDR3 length: 14 amino acids. CDR3: CASSPAGGDEKLFF. CDR3 coding DNA: TGTGCCAGCTCACCAGCGGGGGGAGACGAAAAACTGTTTTTT. Together with reference TRBV18 and TRBJ1-4, the CDR3 gives the full variable domain: NAGVMQNPRHLVRRRGQEARLRCSPMKGHSHVYWYRQLPEEGLKFMVYLQKENIIDESGMPKERFSAEFPKEGPSILRIQQVVRGDSAAYFCASSPAGGDEKLFFGSGTQLSVL.

The chain has TRBV2 and TRBJ2-1, with TRBD1 matching over 8 bases. CDR3 length equals 14 residues. The germline V gene encodes CDR1 SNHLY and CDR2 FYNNEI. The junction had 6 bases not matched to a gene; V was cut back by 7 bases and J by 4 bases. The CDR3 loop reads CASNDRGIYNEQFF. The CDR3 coding sequence is TGTGCCAGCAACGACAGGGGAATATACAATGAGCAGTTCTTC. Variable domain in full (rest from reference TRBV2 and TRBJ2-1): EPEVTQTPSHQVTQMGQEVILRCVPISNHLYFYWYRQILGQKVEFLVSFYNNEISEKSEIFDDQFSVERPDGSNFTLKIRSTKLEDSAMYFCASNDRGIYNEQFFGPGTRLTVL.

V gene TRBV5-1 combines with J gene TRBJ2-2, with no clear D. This CDR3 has 16 residues. V shed 4 bases and J shed 1 base, with 14 bases lying between them. CDR1 is SGHRS and CDR2 is YFSETQ in the germline V gene. CDR3: CASSPSDGRNTGELFF. CDR3 nucleotide sequence: TGCGCCAGCAGCCCTTCGGACGGCCGGAACACCGGGGAGCTGTTTTTT.